The clone carrying this T cell receptor beta chain came up once. The antigen remains unidentified. The data stem from a study of T cell responses to AZD1222 COVID-19 vaccine. Study-wide results and limits: There were repertoire samples only from the period after the peak T cell response. An increase in Spike-specific TCR breadth and depth was observed after two AZD1222 doses. There were mostly white British donors and more females than males, and clonal diversity was possibly underestimated.

Generated by immunoSEQ multiplex PCR, the TCRdb table keeps only in-frame clones and is missing some. The table shows 130,000 to 150,000 clones, with roughly 90% occurring only once. This CDR3 is 17 amino acids long. Germline loops: CDR1 SEHNR, CDR2 FQNEAQ (reference sequence). V was shortened by 4 bases and J by 2 bases, with 21 bases between the two germline ends. The sequence came from an adult in good health. This chain links TRBV7-9 with TRBJ2-7; the D gene is possibly TRBD2 (5 bases). This sample comprised peripheral blood, obtained on day 0 of AZD1222 vaccination. CDR3 coding DNA: TGTGCCAGCAGCTCCCGGAAAGCGGACCCGCCTACCTACGAGCAGTACTTC. It codes for CASSSRKADPPTYEQYF.